This record looks at one TCR beta chain sequence and its context. What it binds is unknown. The CDR3 is 13 amino acids. Trimming removed 3 bases at V and 3 bases at J, with 8 bases between. This record comes from a study of vaccination effects on CD4 cells after COVID-19. Study-level information: PBMC cultures contained some 2.1 million cells per well, about 11 IU/ml IL-2 and 10 ug/ml peptides.

Measured with immunoSEQ multiplex PCR; TCRdb has only the in-frame clones, and not every one. The table has tens of thousands of clones, approximately 72% seen once. A roughly 10-day culture period preceded the isolation of CD4+ T cells. The person had PCR-confirmed SARS-CoV-2 infection between March and December 2020. Of the BNT162b2 and mRNA-1273 vaccines, participants received two doses of one or the other. This sequence joins TRBV12-3 or TRBV12-4 and TRBJ1-2, with D perhaps matching TRBD1 (5 bases). This TCR derives from a human donor who had a prior SARS-CoV-2 infection. The sequenced sample was CD4+ T cells from PBMCs cultured without peptide, obtained after COVID-19 vaccination. CDR3 loop: CASSFRGHYGYTF. The CDR3 coding sequence is TGTGCCAGCAGTTTCCGGGGCCACTATGGCTACACCTTC.